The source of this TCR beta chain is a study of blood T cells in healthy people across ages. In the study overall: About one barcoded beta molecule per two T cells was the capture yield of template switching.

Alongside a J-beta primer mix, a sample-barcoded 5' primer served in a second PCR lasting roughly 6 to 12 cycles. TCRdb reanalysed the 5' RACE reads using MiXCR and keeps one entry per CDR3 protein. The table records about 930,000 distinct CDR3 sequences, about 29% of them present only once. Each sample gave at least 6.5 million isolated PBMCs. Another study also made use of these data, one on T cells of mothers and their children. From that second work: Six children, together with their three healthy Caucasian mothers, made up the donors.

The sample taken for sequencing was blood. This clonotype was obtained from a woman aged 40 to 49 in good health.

DNA for the CDR3: TGTGCCACCATGACCGGGATGAACACTGAAGCTTTCTTT. Amino acid sequence: CATMTGMNTEAFF. The V and J genes are TRBV15 and TRBJ1-1; no definite D call. Germline V gene lookup returns CDR1 LNHNV and CDR2 YYDKDF (reference sequence). This CDR3 comprises 13 residues. Between the trimmed V and J ends, which lost 7 bases and 0 bases, there was a span of 9 bases.